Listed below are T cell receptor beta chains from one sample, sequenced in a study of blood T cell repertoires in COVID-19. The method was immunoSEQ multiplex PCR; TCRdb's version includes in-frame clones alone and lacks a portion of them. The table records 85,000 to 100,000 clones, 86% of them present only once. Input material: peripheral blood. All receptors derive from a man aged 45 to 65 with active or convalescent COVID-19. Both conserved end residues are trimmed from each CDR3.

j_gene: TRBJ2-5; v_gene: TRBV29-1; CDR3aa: SVDIGTGETQY
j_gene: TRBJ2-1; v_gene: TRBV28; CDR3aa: ASSSPGQGPLGF
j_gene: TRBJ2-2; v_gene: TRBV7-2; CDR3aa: ASSLRGTSGSVTGELF
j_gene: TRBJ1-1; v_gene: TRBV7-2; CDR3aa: ASSLGHRSAVAEAF
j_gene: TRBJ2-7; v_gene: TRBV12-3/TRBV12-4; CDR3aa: ASSLGPAYEQY
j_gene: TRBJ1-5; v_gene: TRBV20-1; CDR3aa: SASGDSYGFSNQPQH
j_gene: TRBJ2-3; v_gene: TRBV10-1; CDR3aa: ASSADRYTDTQY
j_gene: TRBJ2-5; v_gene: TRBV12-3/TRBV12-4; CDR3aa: ASSLGPLETQY
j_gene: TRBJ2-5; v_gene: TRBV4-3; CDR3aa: ASSQEGGLPGETQY
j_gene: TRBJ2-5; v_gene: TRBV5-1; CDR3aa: ASSPLGGQETQY
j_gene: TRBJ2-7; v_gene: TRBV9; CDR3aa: ASSVGRSSYEQY
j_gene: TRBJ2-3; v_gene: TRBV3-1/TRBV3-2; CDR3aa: ASNQRRGDTQY
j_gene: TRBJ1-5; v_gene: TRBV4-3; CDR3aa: ASSQDGNQPQH
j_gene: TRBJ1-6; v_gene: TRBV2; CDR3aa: ASSPDRESPYNSPLH
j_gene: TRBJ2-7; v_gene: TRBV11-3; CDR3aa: ASSLTAGSGREQY
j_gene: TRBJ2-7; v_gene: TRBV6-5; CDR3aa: ASSYSPNRDHEQY
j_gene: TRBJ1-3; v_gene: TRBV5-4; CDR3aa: ASSTNREPGNTIY
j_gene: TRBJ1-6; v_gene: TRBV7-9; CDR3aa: ASTEDRNNSPLH
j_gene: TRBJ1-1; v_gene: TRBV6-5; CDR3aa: ASSGSTEAF
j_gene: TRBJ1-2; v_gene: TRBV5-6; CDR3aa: ASSFRVPRGPGGGGYT
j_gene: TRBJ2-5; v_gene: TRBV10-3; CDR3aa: AISEGLGGKETQY
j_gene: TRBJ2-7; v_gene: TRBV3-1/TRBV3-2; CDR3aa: ATEITTGSRTYEQY
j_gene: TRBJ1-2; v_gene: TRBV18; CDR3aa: ASSPLPGEGYGYT
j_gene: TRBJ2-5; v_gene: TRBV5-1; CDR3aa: ASSPSVVNEGETQY
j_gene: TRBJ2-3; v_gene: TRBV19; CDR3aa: ASRSTRGTDTQY
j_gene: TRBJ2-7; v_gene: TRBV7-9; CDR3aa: ASSLGQGYSYEQY
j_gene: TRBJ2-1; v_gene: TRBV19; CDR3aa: ASSIDLFGNEQF